This TCR beta chain emerged from a study of T cell changes during pregnancy in multiple sclerosis. Germline V CDR1 and CDR2: SQVTM, ANQGSEA. The CDR3 contains 15 residues. V shed 4 bases and J 3 bases; nucleotides not matched to a gene: 8. The table came from immunoSEQ multiplex PCR; TCRdb's copy has only in-frame clones and leaves some out. The table lists 40,000 or so clones, approximately 94% of them singletons, with 0.5% to 0.75% in the top ten. The receptor was isolated from a female donor with multiple sclerosis, enrolled in a pregnancy study. Source: CD4+ T cells from peripheral blood mononuclear cells, taken in the third trimester of pregnancy. The rearrangement joins TRBV29-1 to TRBJ1-5; 8 bases line up with TRBD1. The CDR3 is CSVGAGGRDNQPQHF. Written as DNA, the CDR3 is TGCAGCGTTGGGGCAGGGGGCCGAGACAATCAGCCCCAGCATTTT.